The entry below gives a single T cell receptor beta chain sequence along with its context. The data derive from a study of regulatory T cells in long-lasting Graves disease. Building the TCR beta libraries relied on iRepertoire HTBI primers, and CDR3 regions underwent Arm-PCR. A single record per CDR3 protein comes from TCRdb applying MiXCR to the multiplex PCR reads. Of almost 350,000 distinct CDR3 sequences listed, 15% to 20% are singletons. The germline V gene has CDR1 SGHDN and CDR2 FVKESK. V gave up 5 bases and J gave up 5 bases, with 13 bases separating them. This CDR3 region has 14 residues. The time point is: persistent/refractory GD, antithyroid drugs over 5 years with positive TRAb. Construction of the TCR library relied on RNA isolated from PBMCs.

V gene TRBV14 combines with J gene TRBJ2-1; possible D gene TRBD1, 6 bases. Sample: peripheral blood mononuclear cells (PBMCs), taken when the disease was refractory, from a patient treated with antithyroid drugs. This clonotype originated in a female donor with Graves disease. The CDR3 is CASSTPGHNNEQFF. CDR3 nucleotide sequence: TGTGCCAGCAGCACCCCGGGACACAACAATGAGCAGTTCTTC.